The T cell receptor beta chain under discussion was sequenced for a study of blood T cell repertoires in COVID-19. Background on the study: In each case, the material was cDNA or gDNA derived from T cells, B-cell-depleted T cells, or PBMCs.

Assay used: immunoSEQ multiplex PCR; TCRdb lists only in-frame clones, some missing. Seen here are 240,000 or so clones, 85% to 90% observed once, and the top ten hold roughly 9%. This CDR3 region has 13 residues. CDR1 MDHEN and CDR2 SYDVKM come from the germline V gene. Unmatched junction bases numbered 7, after V lost 8 bases and J lost 3 bases. Participants came from roughly 24 US areas, aged about 18 to 100 years. Participants' own reports of clinical history determined their cohort assignment. The TCR comes from a man aged 35 to 55 who had recovered from COVID-19. The sequenced sample consisted of PBMCs or T cells enriched from blood (not recorded which). J is TRBJ2-7 and V is TRBV28, with 7 nucleotides matching TRBD2. DNA of the CDR3: TGTGCCAGCGTCGCGGGAGCTAGCTACGAGCAGTACTTC. It translates to CASVAGASYEQYF.